This is a list of T cell receptor beta chains from one sample in a study of blood T cell repertoires in COVID-19. Clones were sequenced by immunoSEQ multiplex PCR, and TCRdb holds only the in-frame ones, with some missing. The sample yields 200,000 to 250,000 clones, 65% to 90% seen once. Sample: PBMCs or T cells enriched from blood (not recorded which). Receptor source: a woman between 35 and 50 years old with acute COVID-19. Both conserved end residues are part of each CDR3. A D gene is named only where the DNA matches it firmly. Clone size is given for some rows only: seen once, a few or many times, or a class if the clone is expanded.

J gene | D gene | V gene | clone size | CDR3 DNA | CDR3 protein
TRBJ2-2 | - | TRBV7-3 | - | TGTGCCAGCAGCCGAAATCCAGGGTCTCCCGGGGAGCTGTTTTTT | CASSRNPGSPGELFF
TRBJ1-1 | TRBD1 | TRBV7-9 | once | TGTGCCAGCGGCGCCGGGACAGGGCCCACTGAAGCTTTCTTT | CASGAGTGPTEAFF
TRBJ1-6 | - | TRBV5-5 | - | TGTGCCAGCAGCTTGGTTCCCTCCGGGAGTAATTCACCCCTCCACTTT | CASSLVPSGSNSPLHF
TRBJ1-5 | - | TRBV23-1 | - | TGCGCCAACCCCAGGGATGGCAATCAGCCCCAGCATTTT | CANPRDGNQPQHF
TRBJ2-1 | - | TRBV6-5 | - | TGTGCCAGCAGTTACGAAGGCGGAATCTACAATGAGCAGTTCTTC | CASSYEGGIYNEQFF
TRBJ2-3 | - | TRBV29-1 | - | TGCAGCGTTCAGATAGGGGCTGCAGATACGCAGTATTTT | CSVQIGAADTQYF
TRBJ1-5 | - | TRBV19 | - | TGTGCCAGTAGTACCGCAGGGGGCAATCAGCCCCAGCATTTT | CASSTAGGNQPQHF
TRBJ2-7 | - | TRBV7-9 | - | TGTGCCAGCAGCTTAGCAGGGACACCACCATACGAGCAGTACTTC | CASSLAGTPPYEQYF
TRBJ1-1 | - | TRBV4-1 | - | TGCGCCAGCAGCCAAGTAGGTAGGGGCAGGGGCATGAACACTGAAGCTTTCTTT | CASSQVGRGRGMNTEAFF
TRBJ2-1 | - | TRBV27 | - | TGTGCCAGCAGTAGGAGCTTAGTTAACAACAATGAGCAGTTCTTC | CASSRSLVNNNEQFF
TRBJ2-7 | TRBD2 | TRBV28 | - | TGTGCCAGCAGTCTGATAATACCGGGACTAGCGGGAGTCAACGAGCAGTACTTC | CASSLIIPGLAGVNEQYF
TRBJ2-5 | - | TRBV5-8 | few | TGTGCCAGCAGCCTAATACAGGGAACAGAGACCCAGTACTTC | CASSLIQGTETQYF
TRBJ2-7 | - | TRBV15 | - | TGTGCCACCAGCGCGGGCTCGGGGGTAATCTACGAGCAGTACTTC | CATSAGSGVIYEQYF
TRBJ1-1 | - | TRBV18 | - | TGTGCCAGCTCACCAAACAGGGACGCTGAAGCTTTCTTT | CASSPNRDAEAFF
TRBJ1-5 | TRBD1 | TRBV2 | - | TGTGCCAGCACCCAGGACAGGGGGGCACAGCCCCAGCATTTT | CASTQDRGAQPQHF
TRBJ1-1 | - | TRBV7-9 | - | TGTGCCAGCAGCTCTTTTGGCGGGGAGAGAATGAACACTGAAGCTTTCTTT | CASSSFGGERMNTEAFF
TRBJ2-2 | - | TRBV4-2 | - | TGTGCCAGCAGCCTAGGACTACAAAACACCGGGGAGCTGTTTTTT | CASSLGLQNTGELFF
TRBJ1-2 | TRBD1 | TRBV30 | few | TGTGCCTGGGACAGGGGTTCCCTCTATGGCTACACCTTC | CAWDRGSLYGYTF
TRBJ2-5 | TRBD2 | TRBV3-1/TRBV3-2 | - | TGTGCCAGCACCATTACTAGCGCAAGAATCGAGACCCAGTACTTC | CASTITSARIETQYF
TRBJ2-4 | - | TRBV2 | - | TGTGCCAGCAGGGGGCAAGGGTACATTCAGTACTTC | CASRGQGYIQYF
TRBJ2-3 | - | TRBV25-1 | - | TGTGCCAGCAGTGGACTCGGGAGTCCCCTCACAGATACGCAGTATTTT | CASSGLGSPLTDTQYF
TRBJ2-5 | TRBD2 | TRBV5-5 | - | TGTGCCAGCAGCTCCCCGGGACTAGCGGGGTGGGGAGAGACCCAGTACTTC | CASSSPGLAGWGETQYF
TRBJ1-2 | - | TRBV12-3/TRBV12-4 | - | TGTGCCAGCAGTTTAACAGGAGCCGATGGCTACACCTTC | CASSLTGADGYTF
TRBJ2-2 | - | TRBV27 | - | TGTGCCAGCACCCAAATCACAGACACCGGGGAGCTGTTTTTT | CASTQITDTGELFF
TRBJ2-7 | TRBD2 | TRBV19 | - | TGTGCCAGTAGTGAAGCGGGAGGGCTCTACGAGCAGTACTTC | CASSEAGGLYEQYF
TRBJ2-5 | TRBD1 | TRBV7-2 | - | TGTGCCAGCAGCTTAGATCGCGGGACAGGTATTGGTGAGACCCAGTACTTC | CASSLDRGTGIGETQYF
TRBJ2-7 | - | TRBV7-9 | few | TGTGCCAGCAGCTCCGGGAAAGCCTACGAGCAGTACTTC | CASSSGKAYEQYF
TRBJ2-2 | - | TRBV5-4 | - | TGTGCCAGCAGCTTGGCGGCGGTGAACACCGGGGAGCTGTTTTTT | CASSLAAVNTGELFF
TRBJ2-1 | TRBD2 | TRBV7-6 | few | TGTGCCAGCAGCTCACGCGGACTAGCGAGGTCCTACAATGAGCAGTTCTTC | CASSSRGLARSYNEQFF
TRBJ1-1 | TRBD1 | TRBV11-2 | - | TGTGCCAGCAGCGGAAGGGACAGGGGCGATACTGAAGCTTTCTTT | CASSGRDRGDTEAFF
TRBJ2-7 | TRBD1 | TRBV19 | - | TGTGCCAGTAGCACAGGGGGCCCCTACGAGCAGTACTTC | CASSTGGPYEQYF
TRBJ2-2 | - | TRBV14 | - | TGTGCCAGCAGCGAAGGGAGACAGGCCTTCGCGAACACCGGGGAGCTGTTTTTT | CASSEGRQAFANTGELFF
TRBJ2-2 | TRBD1 | TRBV5-1 | - | TGCGCCAGCAGCTGGGGACAGCAGAACACCGGGGAGCTGTTTTTT | CASSWGQQNTGELFF
TRBJ2-3 | - | TRBV11-2 | - | TGTGCCAGCAGCTTGGAGGGGAGTTGGACAGATACGCAGTATTTT | CASSLEGSWTDTQYF
TRBJ1-5 | - | TRBV24-1 | - | TGTGCCACCAGTGATTCAGGGTATCAGCCCCAGCATTTT | CATSDSGYQPQHF
TRBJ2-3 | TRBD2 | TRBV3-1/TRBV3-2 | once | TGTGCCAGCAGCCTCGGACTAGCGGGAAGGTCAGATACGCAGTATTTT | CASSLGLAGRSDTQYF
TRBJ2-7 | TRBD1 | TRBV29-1 | once | TGCAGCGTTTCGGGACAGGGGTACGAGCAGTACTTC | CSVSGQGYEQYF